The 5 T cell receptor beta chains below were found in one sample sequenced in a study of regulatory T cells in long-lasting Graves disease. The authors built TCR beta libraries using iRepertoire HTBI primers and Arm-PCR of CDR3 regions. Using its own MiXCR run on the multiplex PCR reads, TCRdb lists one record per CDR3 protein. The sample lists roughly 560,000 distinct CDR3 sequences; more than 15% were seen once. Described time point: newly diagnosed GD, antithyroid drugs for less than 3 months. The TCR library was made from RNA extracted from PBMCs. In addition, the sample was reused for a study of T cells in Graves' hyperthyroidism and ophthalmopathy.

The specimen was peripheral blood mononuclear cells (PBMCs), collected at new diagnosis, from a patient treated with antithyroid drugs. Receptors originate from a middle-aged woman with Graves disease.

V is TRBV5-8 and J is TRBJ2-1; 8 bases are shared with TRBD1. The V and J ends lost 0 bases and 4 bases, in that order; junction bases with no gene match: 15. The CDR3 length is 19 residues. Germline loops: CDR1 SGHTS, CDR2 YDEGEE. The CDR3 loop is CASSLAAGGGEVLYNEQFF. The CDR3 nucleotides are TGTGCCAGCAGCTTGGCAGCAGGGGGCGGAGAGGTATTATACAATGAGCAGTTCTTC.

The gene calls are TRBV5-5 and TRBJ1-2; perhaps TRBD1 as D (6 bases). Per germline, CDR1 SGHKS and CDR2 YYEKEE (reference sequence). The CDR3 is 13 residues long. Trimming stripped 5 bases from V and 8 bases from J, with 16 bases between. The CDR3 loop reads CASSESGGRGYTF. In DNA, the CDR3 is TGTGCCAGCAGTGAATCGGGGGGCCGGGGCTACACCTTC.

In its sample, this clonotype was seen many times. The V call is TRBV7-2, the J call TRBJ2-3; 7 nucleotides line up with TRBD1. V lost 6 bases and J lost 2; bases outside the gene matches: 8. The CDR3 has 15 residues. The germline V gene encodes CDR1 SGHTA and CDR2 FQGNSA. The CDR3 DNA follows: TGTGCCAGCAGTTTACAGGGGCCCTCCACAGATACGCAGTATTTT. This sequence encodes CASSLQGPSTDTQYF.

A few counts support this clonotype. The chain links TRBV20-1 to TRBJ2-5, with D uncertain. This CDR3 comprises 11 residues. Germline V CDR1 and CDR2: DFQATT, SNEGSKA (reference sequence). V was trimmed by 0 bases and J by 5 bases, leaving 4 bases between them. In DNA form, the CDR3 reads TGCAGTGCTAGAGATGAGGAGACCCAGTACTTC. Its translation is CSARDEETQYF.

The chain recombines TRBV9 with TRBJ2-2; 8 bases match TRBD2. Germline CDR1 reads SGDLS; CDR2 reads YYNGEE. There are 15 residues in the CDR3. V lost 6 bases to trimming and J lost 2 bases; unmatched junction nucleotides: 6. CDR3 residues: CASNPGGANTGELFF. CDR3 DNA: TGTGCCAGCAACCCGGGGGGGGCCAACACCGGGGAGCTGTTTTTT.